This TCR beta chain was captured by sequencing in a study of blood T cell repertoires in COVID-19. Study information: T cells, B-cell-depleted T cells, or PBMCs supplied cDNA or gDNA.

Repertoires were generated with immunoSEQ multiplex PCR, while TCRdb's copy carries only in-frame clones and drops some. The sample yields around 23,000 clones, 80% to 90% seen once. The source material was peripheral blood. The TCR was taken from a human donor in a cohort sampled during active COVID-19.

In nucleotides, the CDR3 is TGTGCCAGCAGTTATGCGGGGGCAACTAATGAAAAACTGTTTTTT. Translated, it gives CASSYAGATNEKLFF. V is TRBV6-6 and J is TRBJ1-4, with D possibly TRBD1 on 5 matching bases. The CDR3 extends over 15 amino acids. In germline, CDR1 is MNHNY, CDR2 SVGAGI (reference sequence). The V end was cut by 3 bases, the J end by 0 bases, with 8 bases between.